This TCR beta chain was obtained from a study of response to subunit inactivated influenza vaccine. Study-level results: The authors suggested that few new T cells are recruited per seasonal influenza vaccination.

This clonotype has only a few counts. Its cognate antigen is unknown. Using its own MiXCR run on the RT-PCR reads, TCRdb lists one record per CDR3 protein. Of 590,000 or so distinct CDR3 sequences listed, around 15% are singletons. The germline CDR1 and CDR2 sequences are ENHRY and SYGVKD. V gave up 8 bases and J gave up 2 bases; unmatched junction bases: 9. This CDR3 has 16 residues. The gene calls are TRBV10-3 and TRBJ2-3; TRBD2 agrees at 11 bases. The sequence derives from a man between 45 and 60 years old who received an inactivated influenza vaccine. The sequencing used PBMCs from blood, collected roughly 15 days before vaccination. CDR3 DNA sequence: TGTGCCATCGCCCGTGCTAGCGGGAGGAACACAGATACGCAGTATTTT. Its translation is CAIARASGRNTDTQYF.